This TCR beta chain was sequenced during a study of Ad26.COV2.S vaccination and SARS-CoV-2 variants. Treatment defined: 15 to 20 received Ad26.COV2.S at low or high dose, single or two shots; roughly 5 received placebo; per-sample allocation not given. Collection of samples fell on day 63 after the first vaccine or placebo injection. This vaccine is an Ad26 vector that expresses the Wuhan-strain SARS-CoV-2 spike. The data were produced by immunoSEQ multiplex PCR, yet TCRdb's version contains in-frame clones alone and is incomplete. Here the sample spans hundreds of thousands of clones, around 86% being singletons. The CDR3 length is 15 residues. V was cut by 1 base and J by 1 base, with 10 bases left in between. The V gene's germline CDR1 is ENHRY and CDR2 SYGVKD.

The rearrangement uses TRBV10-3 and TRBJ1-1; no reliable D call. The specimen comprised peripheral blood, sampled in a trial of Ad26.COV2.S vaccine versus placebo. The receptor's source is a person between 18 and 65 years old who received the Ad26.COV2.S COVID-19 vaccine or a placebo. CDR3 DNA sequence: TGTGCCATCAGTGAGTACCCAGGCGAGAACACTGAAGCTTTCTTT. Amino acid sequence: CAISEYPGENTEAFF.